Below, one TCR beta chain is given with its context. Its antigen is unknown. This CDR3 is 14 amino acids long. CDR1 SGHAT and CDR2 FQNNGV come from the germline V gene. Trimming pared 5 bases from V and 5 bases from J, leaving 15 bases between. The source of the sample is a study of shared clonotypes between healthy human individuals. Study-wide results and caveats: The study found lower generation probabilities in non-shared clonotypes than in those shared by all four donors. Naive CD4 clonotype sharing across several donors was approximately 5%.

CD45RO-negative CD8 cells positively selected for CCR7 made up the naive population, which excluded terminally differentiated effector memory CD45RA+ cells. Once extracted for a subset, genomic DNA was divided evenly among several immunoSEQ plates. The data were produced by immunoSEQ multiplex PCR, yet TCRdb's version contains in-frame clones alone and is incomplete. The table includes just over 2,000,000 clones, roughly 94% detected once. The TCR comes from a man between 18 and 35 years old in good health. Sequencing was carried out using naive CD8+ T cells sorted from blood. This chain uses TRBV11-2 with TRBJ2-5; weak D call: TRBD1 (6 bases). The chain's CDR3 is CASSQTGFLETQYF. CDR3 in DNA: TGTGCCAGCAGCCAAACAGGGTTTTTGGAGACCCAGTACTTC.